This T cell receptor beta chain was found in a study of T cell responses to AZD1222 COVID-19 vaccine. Study details: Combined were second doses at about 4 or about 12 weeks. Study-wide points: Reportedly, nearly half the spike-specific TCRs target unmutated variant regions. Spike-specific TCRs gained breadth and depth after people received two AZD1222 doses. Recipients of AZD1222 seropositive at baseline numbered only five or six.

Points on this clone: The antigen remains undetermined.

Looked up from germline, CDR1 is LNHNV and CDR2 is YYDKDF (reference sequence). There are 16 residues in the CDR3. Unmatched junction bases numbered 7, after V lost 0 bases and J lost 3 bases. Some clones are missing from TCRdb's copy, which holds only in-frame ones; the method was immunoSEQ multiplex PCR. Among some 160,000 clones, approximately 93% were seen once, and the ten largest hold over 0.7%. Sequenced material: peripheral blood, taken on day 0 of AZD1222 vaccination. J is TRBJ2-7 and V is TRBV15; 8 bases are shared with TRBD1. This receptor was identified in an adult in good health. The CDR3 is CATSRDIVTGGYEQYF. The CDR3, as DNA: TGTGCCACCAGCAGAGATATCGTTACAGGGGGCTACGAGCAGTACTTC. Combining the CDR3 with reference TRBV15 and TRBJ2-7 gives the whole variable domain DAMVIQNPRYQVTQFGKPVTLSCSQTLNHNVMYWYQQKSSQAPKLLFHYYDKDFNNEADTPDNFQSRRPNTSFCFLDIRSPGLGDTAMYLCATSRDIVTGGYEQYFGPGTRLTVT.